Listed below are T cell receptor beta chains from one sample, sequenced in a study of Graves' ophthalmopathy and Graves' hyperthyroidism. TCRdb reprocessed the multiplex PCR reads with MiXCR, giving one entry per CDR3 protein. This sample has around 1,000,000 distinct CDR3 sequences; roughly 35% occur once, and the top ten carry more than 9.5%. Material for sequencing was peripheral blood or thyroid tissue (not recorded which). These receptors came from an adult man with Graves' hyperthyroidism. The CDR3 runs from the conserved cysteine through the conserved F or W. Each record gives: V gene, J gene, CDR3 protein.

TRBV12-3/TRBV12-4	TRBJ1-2	CASSSRTGSDGYTF
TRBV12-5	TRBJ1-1	CASGRENTEAFF
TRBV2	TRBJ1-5	CASSLKSGHQPQHF
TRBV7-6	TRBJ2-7	CASSLAATPLEQYF
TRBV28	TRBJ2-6	CASTRDTISGANVLTF
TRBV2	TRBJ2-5	CASSPSGGAQYF
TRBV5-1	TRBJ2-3	CASTSGGHTDTQYF
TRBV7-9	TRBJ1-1	CASSPEAGIVAFF
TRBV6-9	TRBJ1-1	CASSYGSRWQNTEAFF
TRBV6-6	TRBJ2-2	CASSIRGRGTGELFF
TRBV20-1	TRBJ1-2	CNAREGTLYGYTF
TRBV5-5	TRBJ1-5	CASSLGDSRNQPQHF
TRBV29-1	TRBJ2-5	CSVKLASGTSRKTQYF